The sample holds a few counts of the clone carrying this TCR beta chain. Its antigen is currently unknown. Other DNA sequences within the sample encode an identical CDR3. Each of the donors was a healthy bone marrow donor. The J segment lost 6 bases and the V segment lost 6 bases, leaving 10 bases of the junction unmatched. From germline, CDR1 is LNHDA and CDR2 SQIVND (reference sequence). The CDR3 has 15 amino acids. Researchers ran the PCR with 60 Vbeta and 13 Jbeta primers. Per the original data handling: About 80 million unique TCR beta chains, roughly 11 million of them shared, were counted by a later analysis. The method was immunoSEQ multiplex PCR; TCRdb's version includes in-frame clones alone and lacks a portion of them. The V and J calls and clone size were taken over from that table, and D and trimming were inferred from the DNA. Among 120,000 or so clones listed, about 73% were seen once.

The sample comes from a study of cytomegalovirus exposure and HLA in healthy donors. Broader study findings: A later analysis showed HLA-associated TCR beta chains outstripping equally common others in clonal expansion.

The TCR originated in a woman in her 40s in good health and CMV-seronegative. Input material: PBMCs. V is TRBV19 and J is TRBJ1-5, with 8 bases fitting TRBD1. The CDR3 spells CASRPGTGVVQPQHF. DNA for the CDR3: TGTGCCAGTAGGCCCGGGACAGGAGTTGTTCAGCCCCAGCATTTT.